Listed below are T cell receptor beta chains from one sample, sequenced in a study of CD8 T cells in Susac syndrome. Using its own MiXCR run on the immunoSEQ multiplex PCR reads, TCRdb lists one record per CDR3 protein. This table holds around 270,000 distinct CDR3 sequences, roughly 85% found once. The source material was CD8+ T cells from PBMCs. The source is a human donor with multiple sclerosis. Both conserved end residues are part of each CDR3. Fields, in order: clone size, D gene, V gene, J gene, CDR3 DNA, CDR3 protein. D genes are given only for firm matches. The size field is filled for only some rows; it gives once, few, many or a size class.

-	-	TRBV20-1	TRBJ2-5	TGCAGTGCTAGAGAGGGGACCCGGATCGTGGACTTC	CSAREGTRIVDF
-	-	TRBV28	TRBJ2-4	TGTGCCAGCAGTAGCCCGGGACAAGGATTAGCCAAAAACATTCAGTACTTC	CASSSPGQGLAKNIQYF
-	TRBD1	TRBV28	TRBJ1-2	TGTGCCAGCAGCGGTGCCGGGACAGGGGGATATGGCTACACCTTC	CASSGAGTGGYGYTF
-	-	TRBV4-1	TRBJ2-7	TGCGCCAGCAGCCAACCCCAGGGGATGACGCCCTACGAGCAGTACTTC	CASSQPQGMTPYEQYF
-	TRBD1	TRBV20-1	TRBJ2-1	TGCAGTGCTATACAATTGGGACAGGGGAACAATGAGCAGTTCTTC	CSAIQLGQGNNEQFF
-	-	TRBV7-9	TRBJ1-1	TGTGCCAGCAGCTTTCCCCAGGGGACACGATCTGAAGCTTTCTTT	CASSFPQGTRSEAFF
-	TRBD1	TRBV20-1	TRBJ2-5	TGCAGTGCTCACGATGACAGGGGCCAAGAGACCCAGTACTTC	CSAHDDRGQETQYF
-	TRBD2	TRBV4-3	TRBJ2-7	TGCGCCAGCAGCCACCGTCCCGGGACTAGCGGGAGGCCCTCCTACGAGCAGTACTTC	CASSHRPGTSGRPSYEQYF
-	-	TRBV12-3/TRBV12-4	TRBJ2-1	TGTGCCAGCACACCTGACGATTCCTACAATGAGCAGTTCTTC	CASTPDDSYNEQFF
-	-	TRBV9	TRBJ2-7	TGTGCCAGCAGCGTAGGCCGAAGCCCCTACGAGCAGTACTTC	CASSVGRSPYEQYF
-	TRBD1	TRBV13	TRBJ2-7	TGTGCCAGCCTGGACAGGAGCAACTCCTACGAGCAGTACTTC	CASLDRSNSYEQYF
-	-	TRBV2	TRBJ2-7	TGTGCCAGCAGTGAAGCAGACGGGTCCTTCGGAAACGAGCAGTACTTC	CASSEADGSFGNEQYF
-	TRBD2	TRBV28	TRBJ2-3	TGTGCCAGCAGTCCCCCCCTGACGGGAGGGCCCCACACAGATACGCAGTATTTT	CASSPPLTGGPHTDTQYF
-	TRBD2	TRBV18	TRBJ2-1	TGTGCCAGCTCACGTATACTAGCGGGTGAGCAGTTCTTC	CASSRILAGEQFF
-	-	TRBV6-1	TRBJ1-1	TGTGCCAGCAGACTCACGGGGGACCCACAAAACACTGAAGCTTTCTTT	CASRLTGDPQNTEAFF
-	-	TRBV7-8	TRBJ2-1	TGTGCCAGCAGCTTAGGTCGGCGGAAGACATCCTACAATGAGCAGTTCTTC	CASSLGRRKTSYNEQFF
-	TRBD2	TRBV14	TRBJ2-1	TGTGCCAGCAGCCAAGCTAGCGGCAGTGAGCAGTTCTTC	CASSQASGSEQFF
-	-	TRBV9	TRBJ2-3	TGTGCCAGCAGCGTCGCGGTCAGTAGCACAGATACGCAGTATTTT	CASSVAVSSTDTQYF
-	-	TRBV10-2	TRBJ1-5	TGCGCCAGCAGCGACCCCATGGAGCAGCCCCAGCATTTT	CASSDPMEQPQHF
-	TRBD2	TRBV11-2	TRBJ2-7	TGTGCCAGCAGCGGGGGACTAGCGGGAGTCGCCTACGAGCAGTACTTC	CASSGGLAGVAYEQYF
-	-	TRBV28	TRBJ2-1	TGTGCCAGCAGTTTAGGCTTAAGCTCCTACAATGAGCAGTTCTTC	CASSLGLSSYNEQFF
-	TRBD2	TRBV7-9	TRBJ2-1	TGTGCCAGCAGCCCCATCGGCCCTAGCGGGGACAATGAGCAGTTCTTC	CASSPIGPSGDNEQFF
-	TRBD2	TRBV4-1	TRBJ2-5	TGCGCCAGCAGCCATGAGGGACTAGCGGGAGCGGAGACCCAGTACTTC	CASSHEGLAGAETQYF
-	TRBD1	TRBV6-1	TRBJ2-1	TGTGCCAGCAGCTTCCCCATTAAGTCGGACAGGGTGGACAATGAGCAGTTCTTC	CASSFPIKSDRVDNEQFF
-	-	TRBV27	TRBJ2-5	TGTGCCAGCAGCCCCTTGGGACACGACCAAGAGACCCAGTACTTC	CASSPLGHDQETQYF
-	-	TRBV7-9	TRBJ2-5	TGTGCCTCCAGCCCCTTTAACAGGGAGGGGAGTAAGACCCAGTACTTC	CASSPFNREGSKTQYF
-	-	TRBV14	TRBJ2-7	TGTGCCAGCAGCCAAGGACAGCTAAAATCCTACGAGCAGTACTTC	CASSQGQLKSYEQYF
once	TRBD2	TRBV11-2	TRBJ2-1	TGTGCCAGCAGCTCCGGGACTAGCGGGGCCATTTACAATGAGCAGTTCTTC	CASSSGTSGAIYNEQFF
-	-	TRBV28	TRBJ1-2	TGTGCCAGCAGTTCCCCCTTGGAGGGTCAGGACTATGGCTACACCTTC	CASSSPLEGQDYGYTF
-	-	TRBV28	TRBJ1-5	TGTGCCAGCAGTTTGGCCCTCTTGACAGGTGATCGTCAGCCCCAGCATTTT	CASSLALLTGDRQPQHF
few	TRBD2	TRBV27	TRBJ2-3	TGTGCCAGCAGTTTAAGTAGCGGGGGCACAGATACGCAGTATTTT	CASSLSSGGTDTQYF
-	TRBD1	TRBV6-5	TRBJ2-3	TGTGCCAGCAGGCCGGGACAGTGGTCAGATACGCAGTATTTT	CASRPGQWSDTQYF
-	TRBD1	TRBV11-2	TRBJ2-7	TGTGCCAGCAGCTTAGACGGACAGGGGGCCTACGAGCAGTACTTC	CASSLDGQGAYEQYF
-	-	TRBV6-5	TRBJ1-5	TGTGCCAGCAGCCCGGACCAGGGTGATCAGCCCCAGCATTTT	CASSPDQGDQPQHF
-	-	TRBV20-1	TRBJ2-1	TGCAGTGCTTCACCATATAGCTCCTACAATGAGCAGTTCTTC	CSASPYSSYNEQFF
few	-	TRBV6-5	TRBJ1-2	TGTGCCAGCAGGGACTCGGACAGCCTCCTAGCCTATGGCTACACCTTC	CASRDSDSLLAYGYTF
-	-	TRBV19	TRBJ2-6	TGTGCCAGTAGTATAGGCGGGTCACTCTCTGGGGCCAACGTCCTGACTTTC	CASSIGGSLSGANVLTF
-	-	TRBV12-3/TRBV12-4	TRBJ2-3	TGTGCCAGCATCCTCTGGGACTCTTCCACAGATACGCAGTATTTT	CASILWDSSTDTQYF
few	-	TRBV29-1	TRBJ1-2	TGCAGCGTTGTAGGGACTTATGGCTACACCTTC	CSVVGTYGYTF
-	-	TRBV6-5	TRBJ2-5	TGTGCCAGCAGTTTAAACGACCTCCAAGAGACCCAGTACTTC	CASSLNDLQETQYF
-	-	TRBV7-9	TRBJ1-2	TGTGCCAGCAGCTCATCCCTCGGTCGCACTCCTAACTATGGCTACACCTTC	CASSSSLGRTPNYGYTF
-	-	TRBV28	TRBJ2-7	TGTGCCAGCAGTTTATACTCTCTTGGCCCAACCCCGGAGCAGTACTTC	CASSLYSLGPTPEQYF
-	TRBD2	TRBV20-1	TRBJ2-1	TGCAGTGCTAGACTAGCGGACAATGAGCAGTTCTTC	CSARLADNEQFF
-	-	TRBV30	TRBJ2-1	TGTGCCTGGAGTATAGTTGCTCTGGTTGATGAGCAGTTCTTC	CAWSIVALVDEQFF
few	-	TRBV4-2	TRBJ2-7	TGTGCCAGCAGCCCGGGACGGTGGTCCTACGAGCAGTACTTC	CASSPGRWSYEQYF
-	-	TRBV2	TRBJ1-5	TGTGCCAGCGACTGGTCCCTGTCCCTACAGGGAGAGGTAGAGCCCCAGCATTTT	CASDWSLSLQGEVEPQHF
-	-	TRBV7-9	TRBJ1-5	TGTGCCAGCAGCCCTGGGGAATATCAGCCCCAGCATTTT	CASSPGEYQPQHF
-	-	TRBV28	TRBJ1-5	TGTGCCGGACAATACAGGGGCAATCAGCCCCAGCATTTT	CAGQYRGNQPQHF
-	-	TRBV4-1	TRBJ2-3	TGCGCCAGCAGCCAGGTGGCCGGGAGTTTTGGAGATACGCAGTATTTT	CASSQVAGSFGDTQYF
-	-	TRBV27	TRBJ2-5	TGTGCCAGCAGGGGTAGAAACGGCCGGACAGTCCAAGAGACCCAGTACTTC	CASRGRNGRTVQETQYF